This TCR beta chain is drawn from a study of beta chain features in type 1 diabetes (dated by TCRdb to between 2018 and 2020). For the study in its entirety: No differences in mean age, gender distribution, total cell number or subset yield were found between patients and healthy donors. A total of roughly 100,000,000 sorted cells were examined across all samples, and the number of cells per subset was strongly correlated with RNA yield. In the study, TCRB repertoires of sorted circulating CD4+ T cell subsets from recently diagnosed type 1 diabetes patients were compared with those of matched healthy donors. Naive and central memory subsets were obtained from all 30 or so donors, but regulatory and stem cell-like memory subsets were isolated from only 8 patients and roughly 8 healthy donors. Overall results and qualifications from the work: In all four CD4+ subsets, TCRB CDR3 length was moderately but significantly shorter in type 1 diabetes patients. Sequencing cDNA rather than genomic DNA could over-represent highly expressing activated cells, although activation and CD3 levels did not differ between groups. PCR might favor shorter templates, but patient and control samples were amplified and corrected together, so any skew would affect both groups equally. Patients with type 1 diabetes made fewer insertions and deleted more nucleotides at VDJ recombination sites, implying thymic rearrangement abnormalities. Naive, central memory and regulatory TCRB repertoires appeared to be more alike among patients than among healthy donors. Because small numbers of individuals were included in the HLA sub-analyses, any influence of HLA type on TCRB rearrangement was left unresolved.

From each donor, a single peripheral blood sample of approximately 110 mL on average was drawn into heparinised tubes. Naive, central memory, regulatory and stem cell-like memory CD4+ T cells were sorted on a BD FACSAria II using a panel including CD45RO, CCR7, CD25, CD127, CD95 and CD27. Every sorted population had a purity above 95%. Right away, PBMCs were isolated by Lymphoprep density gradient centrifugation and were stained directly, with no culture step. So that batch effects would be minimized, each experiment stained and sorted samples in pairs, pairing one healthy donor with one patient. The High Capacity cDNA Reverse Transcription Kit was used to reverse transcribe all of the isolated RNA, meaning that expressed TCRB transcripts were what got sequenced. Naive, central memory and regulatory T cell samples underwent deep immunoSEQ sequencing, averaging about 3.3 million total reads per sample. Sorted cells were lysed in RLT buffer and RNA was extracted with DNase-treated RNeasy Micro or Mini kits, depending on cell number. Each cell subset was processed separately to prevent cross-contamination, with patient and healthy donor samples processed together. Using the immunoSEQ multiplex PCR, TCRB sequences were amplified from cDNA into 87-bp fragments spanning the CDR3 region. Sequencing of the amplicons was done on the Illumina HiSeq platform. The original pipeline was this. Synthetic template baselines were used to correct PCR bias computationally, reads within Hamming distance 2 were collapsed together, and singletons that could not be merged were discarded. By aligning reads against IMGT, V, D and J genes, CDR3 length, and insertions or deletions at six rearrangement sites were assigned. Clonotype counts were normalized to sorted cell number within each subset before computing true diversity and Gini coefficients with the tcR R package. Repertoire sharing was quantified using the overlap coefficient calculated on TCRB nucleotide sequences. As a proxy for the pre-selection repertoire, out-of-frame TCRB sequences from naive cells were analyzed. Drawn from immuneACCESS, this table holds only the in-frame rearrangements with V and J called that TCRdb kept. Clones are partly lost; checked studies trace under half to an unresolved V gene and leave the rest unexplained. Clone size and the V and J calls come from that table; the DNA yielded D and trimming. The sample profile shows 300,000 to 450,000 clones; about 12% of them were found once. The top ten constitute around 0.0099% of the sample.

This clone came up a few times. Its antigen is unknown. One end of the junction is discordant with germline, which a read error may explain. From the cysteine up to the phenylalanine, the CDR3 has a length of 13 residues. Left in the record is the CDR3 DNA by itself, 39 bases read in frame from the first base. The germline V gene gives CDR1 as MNHEY and CDR2 as SVGAGI. Specimen: naive CD4+ T cells from blood. The meaning of the sample's cell subset or site label: true naive CD4+ T cells. The sequence was obtained from a woman aged 18-29 years with type 1 diabetes. The chain is encoded by TRBV6-5 joined to TRBJ1-1, with a tentative D gene TRBD1 over 6 matching bases. The base sequence is TGTGCCAGCAGCTACTTTGGACAGAATGAAGCTTTCTTT. Its protein reads: CASSYFGQNEAFF.